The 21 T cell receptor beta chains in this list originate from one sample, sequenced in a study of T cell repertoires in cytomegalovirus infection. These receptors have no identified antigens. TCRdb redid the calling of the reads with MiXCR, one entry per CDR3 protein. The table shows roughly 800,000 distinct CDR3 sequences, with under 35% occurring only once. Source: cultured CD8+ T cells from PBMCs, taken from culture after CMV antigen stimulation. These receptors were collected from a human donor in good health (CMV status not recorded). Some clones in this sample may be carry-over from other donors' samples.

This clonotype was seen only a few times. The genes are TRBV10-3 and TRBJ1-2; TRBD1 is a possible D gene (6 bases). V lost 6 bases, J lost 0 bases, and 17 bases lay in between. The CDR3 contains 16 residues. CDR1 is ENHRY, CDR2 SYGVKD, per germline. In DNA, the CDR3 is TGTGCCATCAGAGCTTCGAGAGGGGGATCTAACTATGGCTACACCTTC. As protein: CAIRASRGGSNYGYTF.

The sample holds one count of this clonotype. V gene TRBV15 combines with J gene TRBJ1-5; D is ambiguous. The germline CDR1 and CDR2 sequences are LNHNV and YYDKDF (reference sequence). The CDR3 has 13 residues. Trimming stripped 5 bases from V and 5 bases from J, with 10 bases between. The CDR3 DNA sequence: TGTGCCACCAGCTCCGACATTTATCAGCCCCAGCATTTT. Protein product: CATSSDIYQPQHF.

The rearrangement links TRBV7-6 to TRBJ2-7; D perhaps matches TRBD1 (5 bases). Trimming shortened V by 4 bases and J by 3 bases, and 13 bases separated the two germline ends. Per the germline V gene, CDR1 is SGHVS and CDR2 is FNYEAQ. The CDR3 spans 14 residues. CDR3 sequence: CASSSQGRDYEQYF. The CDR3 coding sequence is TGTGCCAGCAGCTCCCAGGGTAGGGACTACGAGCAGTACTTC.

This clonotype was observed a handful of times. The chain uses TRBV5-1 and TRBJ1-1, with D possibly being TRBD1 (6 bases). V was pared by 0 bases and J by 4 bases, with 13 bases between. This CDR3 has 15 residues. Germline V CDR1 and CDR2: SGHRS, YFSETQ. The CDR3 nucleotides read TGCGCCAGCAGCTTGGCCCGACAGGTTAGCACTGAAGCTTTCTTT. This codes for CASSLARQVSTEAFF.

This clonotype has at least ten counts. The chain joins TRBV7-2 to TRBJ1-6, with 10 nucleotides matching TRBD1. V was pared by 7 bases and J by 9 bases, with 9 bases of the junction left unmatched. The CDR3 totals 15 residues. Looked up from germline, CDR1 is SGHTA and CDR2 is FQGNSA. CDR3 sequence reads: CASTTTGTGVSPLHF. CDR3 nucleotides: TGTGCCAGCACCACCACCGGGACAGGGGTTTCACCCCTCCACTTT.

In DNA form, the CDR3 reads TGTGCCACCAGCAGAGATCCCCCCCCCGCTGAAGCTTTCTTT. As protein: CATSRDPPPAEAFF. The chain carries TRBV15 and TRBJ1-1; D is unresolved. Germline lookup yields CDR1 LNHNV and CDR2 YYDKDF (reference sequence). CDR3 size: 14 residues. V lost 0 bases and J lost 6, with 11 bases in between.

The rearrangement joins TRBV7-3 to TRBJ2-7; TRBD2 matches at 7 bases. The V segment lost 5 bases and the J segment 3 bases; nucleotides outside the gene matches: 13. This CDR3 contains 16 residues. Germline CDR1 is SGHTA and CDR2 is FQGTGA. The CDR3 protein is CASSPSGGGADYEQYF. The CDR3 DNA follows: TGTGCCAGCAGCCCCTCTGGCGGGGGAGCGGACTACGAGCAGTACTTC.

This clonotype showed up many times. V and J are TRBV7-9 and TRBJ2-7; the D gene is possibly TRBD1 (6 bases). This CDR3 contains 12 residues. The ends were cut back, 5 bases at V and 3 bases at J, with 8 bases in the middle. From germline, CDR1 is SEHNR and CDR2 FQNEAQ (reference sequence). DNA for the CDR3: TGTGCCAGCAGCCCGGGACACTACGAGCAGTACTTC. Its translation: CASSPGHYEQYF.

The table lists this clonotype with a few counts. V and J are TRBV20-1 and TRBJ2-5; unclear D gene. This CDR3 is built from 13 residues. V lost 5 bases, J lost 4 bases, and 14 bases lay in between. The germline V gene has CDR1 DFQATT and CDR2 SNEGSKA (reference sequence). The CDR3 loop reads CSARSGRTETQYF. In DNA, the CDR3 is TGCAGTGCTCGTTCGGGCCGAACAGAGACCCAGTACTTC.

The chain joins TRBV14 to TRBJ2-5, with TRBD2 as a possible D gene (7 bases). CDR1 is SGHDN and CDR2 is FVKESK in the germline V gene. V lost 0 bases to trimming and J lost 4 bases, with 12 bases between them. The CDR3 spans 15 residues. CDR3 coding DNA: TGTGCCAGCAGCCAAGAAGGGGGAGGGGCAGAGACCCAGTACTTC. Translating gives CASSQEGGGAETQYF.

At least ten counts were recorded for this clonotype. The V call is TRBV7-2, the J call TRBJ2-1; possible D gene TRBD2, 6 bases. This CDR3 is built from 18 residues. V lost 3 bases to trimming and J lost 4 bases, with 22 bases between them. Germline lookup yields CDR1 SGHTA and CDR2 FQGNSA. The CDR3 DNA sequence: TGTGCCAGCAGCTTTCCCGCATCTAGCGCCGCCTCATACAATGAGCAGTTCTTC. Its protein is CASSFPASSAASYNEQFF.

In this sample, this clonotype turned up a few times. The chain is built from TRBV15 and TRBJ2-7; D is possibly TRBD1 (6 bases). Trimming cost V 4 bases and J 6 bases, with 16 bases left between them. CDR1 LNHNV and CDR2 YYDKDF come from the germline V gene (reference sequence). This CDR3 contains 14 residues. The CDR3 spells CATSKQGLAFEQYF. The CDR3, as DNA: TGTGCCACCAGCAAACAGGGTCTTGCCTTCGAGCAGTACTTC.

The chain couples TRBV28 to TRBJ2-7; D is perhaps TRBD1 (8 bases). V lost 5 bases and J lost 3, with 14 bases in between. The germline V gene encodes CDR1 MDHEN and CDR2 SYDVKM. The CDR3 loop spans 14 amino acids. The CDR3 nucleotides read TGTGCCAGCAGTCAGACAGGGGACTACTACGAGCAGTACGTC. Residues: CASSQTGDYYEQYV.

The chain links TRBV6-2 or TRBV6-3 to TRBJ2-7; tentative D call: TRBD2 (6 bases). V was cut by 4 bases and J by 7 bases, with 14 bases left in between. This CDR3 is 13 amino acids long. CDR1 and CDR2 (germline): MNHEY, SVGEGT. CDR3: CASSFTSLEEQYV. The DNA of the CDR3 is TGTGCCAGCAGTTTTACTAGCCTAGAAGAGCAGTACGTC.

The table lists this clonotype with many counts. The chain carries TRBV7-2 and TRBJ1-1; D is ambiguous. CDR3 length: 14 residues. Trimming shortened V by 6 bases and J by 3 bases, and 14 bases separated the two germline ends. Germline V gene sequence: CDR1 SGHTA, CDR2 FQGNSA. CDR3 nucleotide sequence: TGTGCCAGCAGGGACCCACAAACCCACACTGAAGCTTTCTTT. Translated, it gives CASRDPQTHTEAFF.

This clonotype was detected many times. For the CDR3, the DNA is TGTGCCAGCAGCCCGTCGGGGCGCAATCAGCCCCAGCATTTT. Its protein is CASSPSGRNQPQHF. This chain connects TRBV7-2 to TRBJ1-5; tentatively, D is TRBD1 (5 bases). V lost 5 bases to trimming and J lost 2 bases, with 10 bases between them. The CDR3 has 14 amino acids. Per germline, CDR1 SGHTA and CDR2 FQGNSA. Using reference TRBV7-2 and TRBJ1-5 for the parts outside the CDR3, the full variable domain is GAGVSQSPSNKVTEKGKDVELRCDPISGHTALYWYRQSLGQGLEFLIYFQGNSAPDKSGLPSDRFSAERTGGSVSTLTIQRTQQEDSAVYLCASSPSGRNQPQHFGDGTRLSIL.

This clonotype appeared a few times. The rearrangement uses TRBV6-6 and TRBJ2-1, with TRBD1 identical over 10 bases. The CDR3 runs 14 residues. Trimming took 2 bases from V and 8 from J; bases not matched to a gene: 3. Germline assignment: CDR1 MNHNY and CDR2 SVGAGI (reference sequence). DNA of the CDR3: TGTGCCAGCAGTTACGGTGGACAGGGGGATGAGCAGTTCTTC. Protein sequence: CASSYGGQGDEQFF.

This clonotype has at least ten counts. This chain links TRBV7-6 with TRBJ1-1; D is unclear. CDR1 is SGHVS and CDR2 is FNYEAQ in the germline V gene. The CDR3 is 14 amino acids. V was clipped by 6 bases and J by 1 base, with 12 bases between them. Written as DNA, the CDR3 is TGTGCCAGCAGTCCTGATCCAGGGAACACTGAAGCTTTCTTT. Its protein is CASSPDPGNTEAFF.

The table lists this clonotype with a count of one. As DNA, the CDR3 is TGTGCCAGCAGCTTAGCGGGTTTCCCCACAGATACGCAGTATTTT. This sequence encodes CASSLAGFPTDTQYF. The chain carries TRBV7-6 and TRBJ2-3; D is ambiguous. Trimming cost V 0 bases and J 2 bases, with 9 bases left between them. Germline CDR1 is SGHVS and CDR2 is FNYEAQ. The CDR3 contains 15 residues.

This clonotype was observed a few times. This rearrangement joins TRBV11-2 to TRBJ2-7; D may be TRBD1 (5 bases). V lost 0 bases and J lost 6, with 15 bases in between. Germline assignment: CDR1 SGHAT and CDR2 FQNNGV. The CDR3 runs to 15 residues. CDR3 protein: CASSLDPTGVGEQYF. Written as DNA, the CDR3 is TGTGCCAGCAGCTTAGATCCAACAGGTGTGGGCGAGCAGTACTTC.

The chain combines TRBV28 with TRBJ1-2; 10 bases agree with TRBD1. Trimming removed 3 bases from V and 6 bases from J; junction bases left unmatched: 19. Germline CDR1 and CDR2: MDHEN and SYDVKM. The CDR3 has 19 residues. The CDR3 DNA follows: TGTGCCAGCAGTTTGGATTCGGTGGAGACAGGGGGCTTCAGGGATGGCTACACCTTC. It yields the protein CASSLDSVETGGFRDGYTF.